Detailed here is one T cell receptor beta chain. This sample is part of a study of blood T cell repertoires in COVID-19. The overall study: The samples span acute and convalescent COVID-19 from the United States, Italy and Spain. T cells, B-cell-depleted T cells, or PBMCs provided the cDNA or gDNA that served as material.

Original processing methods: Quantification of nucleated cells was approximated via reference gene primer amplification. Some clones are missing from TCRdb's copy, which holds only in-frame ones; the method was immunoSEQ multiplex PCR. D and trimming were read from the DNA, whereas the V and J calls and clone size are those reported in that table. The table has roughly 150,000 clones, roughly 82% seen once. The germline CDR1 and CDR2 sequences are KGHSH and LQKENI. With V trimmed by 6 bases and J by 3 bases, 6 bases remained unmatched. The CDR3 loop spans 16 amino acids. The sequence derives from a woman aged 45-65 years in a cohort sampled during active or convalescent COVID-19. V is TRBV18 and J is TRBJ2-6, with 9 bases aligning to TRBD1. Sequenced sample: peripheral blood. In DNA, the CDR3 is TGTGCCAGCTCTCGGACAGGGGTCGGTGGGGCCAACGTCCTGACTTTC. Translating gives CASSRTGVGGANVLTF.